This T cell receptor beta chain was captured in a study of CD8+ T cells in alopecia areata. Study-level findings and limits: Scalp samples also yield sequences of resident alphabeta T cells from normal skin. Researchers reported that TCR sharing among patients proved less clear than in mice, possibly HLA-linked.

PBMCs served as the source from which CD4+ and CD8+ T cells were sorted. CDR1 SGHVS and CDR2 FNYEAQ come from the germline V gene. This CDR3 has 13 amino acids. Deletions cut 5 bases from V and 0 bases from J, with 6 bases between. A note on this clone: The target antigen is unknown.

cDNA prepared by RNA extraction and subsequent reverse transcription served as the template for sequencing. Profiled with immunoSEQ multiplex PCR; TCRdb holds only in-frame clones, not every one. The data contain some 180,000 clones, more than 50% of them singletons. This chain uses TRBV7-6 with TRBJ2-3; D unresolved. This sequence originates from a human donor in good health. The source material was CD8+ T cells sorted from blood. The CDR3 loop reads CASSPGSTDTQYF. Written as DNA, the CDR3 is TGTGCCAGCAGCCCTGGGAGCACAGATACGCAGTATTTT.